Here is one TCR beta chain with its context. Germline V gene data show CDR1 as WNHNN and CDR2 as SYGVQD (reference sequence). Trimming removed 8 bases from V and 6 bases from J, with 16 bases in between. The CDR3 is 13 amino acids. The data originate from a study of blood T cell repertoires in COVID-19. Across the study: Italy, Spain and the United States were the sources of the convalescent and acute COVID-19 samples. In each case, the material was cDNA or gDNA derived from T cells, B-cell-depleted T cells, or PBMCs.

Data came from immunoSEQ multiplex PCR; TCRdb stores just in-frame clones and leaves some out. The data show 85,000 to 120,000 clones, more than 90% seen once. V and J are TRBV10-1 and TRBJ1-2, with D possibly matching TRBD1 (6 bases). The origin of this receptor is a young man with acute or convalescent COVID-19. The sequenced sample consisted of peripheral blood. The CDR3 coding sequence is TGCGCCAGCCGCCGGCGGGGGCAAAATGGCTACACCTTC. This sequence encodes CASRRRGQNGYTF.